The 27 T cell receptor beta chains below were found in one sample sequenced in a study of human T cells and chemical hapten exposure. Time point: pre-sensitization, week 0. Treatment denoted: therapeutic diphenylcyclopropenone sensitization with weekly scalp DPC. TCRdb processed the RACE reads anew with MiXCR; each CDR3 protein has one entry. The data contain more than 250,000 distinct CDR3 sequences, about 8.1% of them singletons. Source: whole blood, taken in connection with sensitization to the hapten diphenylcyclopropenone (DPC). Receptors originate from a woman between 40 and 50 years old with alopecia areata. Some clones in this sample may be carry-over from other donors' samples.

This clonotype was detected many times. V is TRBV5-1 and J is TRBJ2-3, with D possibly matching TRBD2 (6 bases). V was clipped by 4 bases and J by 0 bases, with 18 bases between them. CDR3 size: 17 residues. Germline V gene data show CDR1 as SGHRS and CDR2 as YFSETQ. CDR3 in amino acids: CASSRGTAGASTDTQYF. The CDR3 bases are TGCGCCAGCAGCAGAGGGACTGCAGGAGCCAGCACAGATACGCAGTATTTT. Variable domain in full (rest from reference TRBV5-1 and TRBJ2-3): KAGVTQTPRYLIKTRGQQVTLSCSPISGHRSVSWYQQTPGQGLQFLFEYFSETQRNKGNFPGRFSGRQFSNSRSEMNVSTLELGDSALYLCASSRGTAGASTDTQYFGPGTRLTVL.

This chain joins TRBV29-1 and TRBJ1-2, with D maybe TRBD1 (5 bases). The CDR3 sequence is 15 residues long. Trimming took 7 bases from V and 0 from J, leaving 18 bases between them. CDR1 and CDR2 from the germline V gene are SQVTM and ANQGSEA. The CDR3 DNA sequence: TGCAGCGGGGGCGGCGGCAGTCGGGCTAACTATGGCTACACCTTC. It is translated as CSGGGGSRANYGYTF.

This clonotype turned up a few times. V usage is TRBV7-9 and J usage is TRBJ1-4; D gene uncertain. The germline V gene encodes CDR1 SEHNR and CDR2 FQNEAQ (reference sequence). CDR3 length equals 11 residues. V shed 6 bases and J shed 5 bases, with 4 bases lying between them. The CDR3 sequence is CASSTNEKLFF. CDR3 nucleotide sequence: TGTGCCAGCAGTACAAATGAAAAACTGTTTTTT. Full variable domain (remainder filled in from reference TRBV7-9 and TRBJ1-4): DTGVSQNPRHKITKRGQNVTFRCDPISEHNRLYWYRQTLGQGPEFLTYFQNEAQLEKSRLLSDRFSAERPKGSFSTLEIQRTEQGDSAMYLCASSTNEKLFFGSGTQLSVL.

This clonotype has a handful of counts. The rearrangement uses TRBV5-5 and TRBJ2-7; D assignment may be TRBD1 or TRBD2 (5 bases each). This CDR3 spans 14 amino acids. The V end was cut by 4 bases, the J end by 0 bases, with 11 bases between. Germline V gene data show CDR1 as SGHKS and CDR2 as YYEKEE (reference sequence). This CDR3 reads CASSRDGSSYEQYF. The CDR3 nucleotides are TGTGCCAGCAGCCGGGACGGTAGCTCCTACGAGCAGTACTTC.

The CDR3 bases are TGCAGCGCACGAGACAGGGGATCCTACAATGAGCAGTTCTTC. This translates into CSARDRGSYNEQFF. This chain joins TRBV29-1 and TRBJ2-1, with 8 positions matching TRBD1. Germline trimming cut 7 bases from V and 1 base from J; bases unmatched to any gene: 6. Germline V lookup: CDR1 SQVTM, CDR2 ANQGSEA. The CDR3 covers 14 residues.

This clonotype was detected a few times. This sequence joins TRBV28 and TRBJ2-7; 7 bases fit TRBD1. Germline assignment: CDR1 MDHEN and CDR2 SYDVKM. The CDR3 sequence is 15 residues long. J was trimmed by 3 bases and V by 6 bases; bases with no gene match: 11. CDR3 coding DNA: TGTGCCAGCAGCCGACAGGGATCCGCGGTCTACGAGCAGTACTTC. Translation gives CASSRQGSAVYEQYF. The variable domain in full, with the rest retrieved from reference TRBV28 and TRBJ2-7, is DVKVTQSSRYLVKRTGEKVFLECVQDMDHENMFWYRQDPGLGLRLIYFSYDVKMKEKGDIPEGYSVSREKKERFSLILESASTNQTSMYLCASSRQGSAVYEQYFGPGTRLTVT.

The V gene is TRBV4-1, the J gene TRBJ2-7; the D gene is possibly TRBD2 (5 bases). The germline V and J ends were trimmed by 1 base and 1 base, with 8 bases remaining between them. CDR3 length: 14 residues. Germline loops: CDR1 MGHRA, CDR2 YSYEKL. As DNA, the CDR3 is TGCGCCAGCAGCCAAGGCCAGCGGTCCTACGAGCAGTACTTC. Amino acid sequence: CASSQGQRSYEQYF.

This clonotype has more than one count but fewer than ten. The rearrangement uses TRBV2 and TRBJ1-2; no firm D call. CDR3 length: 14 amino acids. V dropped 1 base and J dropped 1 base, with 7 bases sitting between them. Germline CDR1 SNHLY, CDR2 FYNNEI. The CDR3 sequence: CASSEEVSNYGYTF. For the CDR3, the DNA is TGTGCCAGCAGTGAAGAAGTCAGTAACTATGGCTACACCTTC.

This clonotype was counted many times. V and J are TRBV4-2 and TRBJ2-4; 7 positions agree with TRBD1. In germline, CDR1 is LGHNA, CDR2 YNFKEQ. With 4 bases clipped from V and 0 bases from J, the junction kept 3 bases outside the gene matches. The CDR3 runs 15 residues. The CDR3 spells CASSPTGEAKNIQYF. The CDR3 DNA is TGTGCCAGCAGCCCCACAGGGGAAGCCAAAAACATTCAGTACTTC.

This clonotype was seen a handful of times. The rearrangement uses TRBV20-1 and TRBJ1-6; D ambiguous. Per the germline V gene, CDR1 is DFQATT and CDR2 is SNEGSKA (reference sequence). The CDR3 totals 18 residues. V lost 0 bases and J lost 0, with 15 bases in between. The CDR3: CSARDLGRFSSYNSPLHF. The CDR3 DNA reads TGCAGTGCTAGAGATCTAGGACGGTTCAGCTCCTATAATTCACCCCTCCACTTT.

In this sample, this clonotype is medium-sized. The chain combines TRBV28 with TRBJ2-3, with 8 nucleotides matching TRBD2. Germline values: CDR1 MDHEN, CDR2 SYDVKM. J was trimmed by 0 bases and V by 5 bases; bases with no gene match: 10. The CDR3 extends over 17 amino acids. The CDR3 loop is CASSPPAGGGSTDTQYF. CDR3 bases: TGTGCCAGCAGTCCCCCTGCGGGAGGAGGGAGCACAGATACGCAGTATTTT.

The chain employs TRBV3-1 and TRBJ1-3; no clear D gene. Trimming pared 4 bases from V and 7 bases from J, leaving 5 bases between. CDR1 and CDR2 (germline): LGHDT, YNNKEL (reference sequence). This CDR3 has 11 residues. The CDR3 protein is CASSRTNTIYF. The CDR3, as DNA: TGTGCCAGCAGCCGAACGAACACCATATATTTT. Looking up the rest from reference TRBV3-1 and TRBJ1-3 gives the full variable domain: DTAVSQTPKYLVTQMGNDKSIKCEQNLGHDTMYWYKQDSKKFLKIMFSYNNKELIINETVPNRFSPKSPDKAHLNLHINSLELGDSAVYFCASSRTNTIYFGEGSWLTVV.

The chain combines TRBV3-1 with TRBJ2-1; D not resolved. With 2 bases removed from V and 0 bases from J, the gap between germline ends came to 11 bases. Germline CDR1 reads LGHDT; CDR2 reads YNNKEL (reference sequence). The CDR3 is 16 residues long. CDR3 coding DNA: TGTGCCAGCAGCCAACGAACTCGGAGCTCCTACAATGAGCAGTTCTTC. As protein: CASSQRTRSSYNEQFF.

In its sample, this clonotype was seen a few times. The chain recombines TRBV28 with TRBJ2-7; D gene unclear. From germline, CDR1 is MDHEN and CDR2 SYDVKM. The ends were cut back, 5 bases at V and 2 bases at J, with 13 bases in the middle. The CDR3 loop spans 14 amino acids. The CDR3 region has the DNA TGTGCCAGCAGTCCCCTGGCTCGGCCCTACGAGCAGTACTTC. It translates to CASSPLARPYEQYF.

The chain is built from TRBV4-3 and TRBJ1-5; 7 bases line up with TRBD1. The length of the CDR3 is 15 residues. Germline V gives CDR1 LGHNA, CDR2 YSLEER. Trimming took 0 bases from V and 7 from J; bases not matched to a gene: 6. The CDR3 DNA reads TGCGCCAGCAGCCAAGATCCCAGGGGGAGCCAGCCCCAGCATTTT. This sequence encodes CASSQDPRGSQPQHF.

In this sample, this clonotype turned up a few times. The chain links TRBV28 to TRBJ2-2, with 7 bases aligning to TRBD1. The CDR3 is made up of 13 amino acids. V gave up 3 bases and J gave up 7 bases; unmatched junction bases: 2. Looked up from germline, CDR1 is MDHEN and CDR2 is SYDVKM. CDR3 amino acids: CASSFPGGGELFF. The CDR3 bases are TGTGCCAGCAGTTTCCCAGGGGGCGGGGAGCTGTTTTTT.

This clonotype turned up a few times. This chain connects TRBV5-1 to TRBJ1-2; no reliable D call. Germline V lookup: CDR1 SGHRS, CDR2 YFSETQ. With 5 bases removed from V and 3 bases from J, the gap between germline ends came to 8 bases. The CDR3 length is 12 residues. This CDR3 reads CASRESDYGYTF. The CDR3 DNA reads as TGCGCCAGCAGGGAGTCCGACTATGGCTACACCTTC.

This clonotype was detected a few times. This chain connects TRBV27 to TRBJ2-2; no definite D call. The CDR3 length is 15 residues. The V and J ends lost 5 bases and 0 bases respectively, with 10 bases between them. Germline V gives CDR1 MNHEY, CDR2 SMNVEV (reference sequence). The CDR3 sequence is CASSPNGANTGELFF. CDR3 coding DNA: TGTGCCAGCAGTCCTAACGGAGCGAACACCGGGGAGCTGTTTTTT.

This clonotype was counted ten times or more. The chain employs TRBV29-1 and TRBJ2-2; 8 bases align to TRBD2. The CDR3 is made up of 14 amino acids. After removal of 8 bases from V and 7 bases from J, the junction contained 12 bases not matched to a gene. Germline-derived CDR1 and CDR2 are SQVTM and ANQGSEA. The CDR3 region has the DNA TGCAGCCAACTGAGGAGCGGGAGTTTCGGGGAGCTGTTTTTT. As protein: CSQLRSGSFGELFF.

The chain recombines TRBV2 with TRBJ2-7; the D gene is possibly TRBD1 (7 bases). V shed 8 bases and J shed 6 bases, with 14 bases lying between them. This CDR3 contains 12 residues. Germline assignment: CDR1 SNHLY and CDR2 FYNNEI. The CDR3 coding sequence is TGTGCCAGCGGAGGGACAGTAGGCGAGCAGTACTTC. It yields the protein CASGGTVGEQYF.

V usage is TRBV19 and J usage is TRBJ1-4, with D possibly TRBD1 on 6 matching bases. Germline lookup yields CDR1 LNHDA and CDR2 SQIVND (reference sequence). The ends were cut back, 9 bases at V and 4 bases at J, with 12 bases in the middle. The CDR3 covers 13 residues. Here the CDR3 DNA reads TGTGCCAGCCCGGACAGAGATAATGAAAAACTGTTTTTT. Its protein is CASPDRDNEKLFF.

This clonotype was counted between two and nine times. The CDR3 bases are TGTGCCAGCAGCCGCAGTCTAGCCGATACCTCTGGGGCCAACGTCCTGACTTTC. Translated: CASSRSLADTSGANVLTF. This chain joins TRBV6-6 and TRBJ2-6; TRBD2 might be the D (5 bases). V lost 6 bases, J lost 0 bases, and 18 bases lay in between. The CDR3 covers 18 residues. Germline V CDR1 and CDR2: MNHNY, SVGAGI (reference sequence).

The V and J genes are TRBV12-3 or TRBV12-4 and TRBJ1-1; 8 positions agree with TRBD1. Trimming at V came to 4 bases and at J to 7 bases, leaving 5 bases not matched to a gene. The length of the CDR3 is 13 residues. The CDR3 sequence is CASSSGTGREAFF. The CDR3 nucleotides are TGTGCCAGCAGTTCCGGGACAGGTCGTGAAGCTTTCTTT.

V usage is TRBV20-1 and J usage is TRBJ2-7; 9 nucleotides agree with TRBD2. V trimming: 0 bases; J trimming: 2 bases; junction bases outside the gene matches: 5. Germline loops: CDR1 DFQATT, CDR2 SNEGSKA (reference sequence). CDR3 length equals 15 residues. The CDR3 bases are TGCAGTGCTAGAGATCTCAGCGGGAGGACCTACGAGCAGTACTTC. Amino acid sequence: CSARDLSGRTYEQYF.

This clonotype occurred a few times. The chain links TRBV4-3 to TRBJ1-2; D gene uncertain. The length of the CDR3 is 14 residues. Germline V gene lookup returns CDR1 LGHNA and CDR2 YSLEER. The V end lost 6 bases, the J end lost 7 bases, and 18 bases lay between the germline ends. The CDR3 protein is CASSSRPLRGGYTF. CDR3 sequence (DNA): TGCGCCAGCAGTTCCCGTCCCCTGAGAGGTGGCTACACCTTC.

The table lists this clonotype with many counts. The CDR3 reads CSVSGGPNQPQHF. As DNA, the CDR3 is TGCAGCGTCTCAGGGGGCCCCAATCAGCCCCAGCATTTT. The chain combines TRBV29-1 with TRBJ1-5, with 8 nucleotides matching TRBD1. CDR1 SQVTM and CDR2 ANQGSEA come from the germline V gene. There are 13 residues in the CDR3. V shed 6 bases and J 3 bases; nucleotides not matched to a gene: 4.

This clonotype came up a few times. The rearrangement links TRBV12-3 or TRBV12-4 to TRBJ2-2, with TRBD1 matching 7 bases. The CDR3 length is 15 residues. The V gene end was trimmed by 5 bases and the J gene end by 3 bases; junction bases not matched to a gene: 6. DNA for the CDR3: TGTGCCAGCAGTAACCAGGGACAGTACACCGGGGAGCTGTTTTTT. Protein: CASSNQGQYTGELFF.